Below are 15 T cell receptor beta chains sequenced from a single sample in a study of post-analysis software for immune sequencing data. General observations from the study: Roughly five TRBV segments appeared more often in patients than in controls, and TRBV5-6, TRBV5-1 and TRBV20-1 were among these.

Their antigen targets remain unknown. The library was made from cDNA and included unique molecular identifiers. Using its own MiXCR run on the PCR reads, TCRdb lists one record per CDR3 protein. The sample comprises 450,000 to 650,000 distinct CDR3 sequences, around 44% of which are singletons, and under 2% rests with the top ten. Sequences were obtained from blood. These receptors originate from a girl aged 5-17 years with multiple sclerosis.

The V gene is TRBV5-1, the J gene TRBJ2-7; TRBD2 matches 9 bases. The germline CDR1 and CDR2 sequences are SGHRS and YFSETQ. Germline trimming cut 4 bases from V and 2 bases from J; bases unmatched to any gene: 4. CDR3 length: 14 residues. The CDR3 here is CASSPSGIPYEQYF. DNA of the CDR3: TGCGCCAGCAGCCCTAGCGGGATTCCCTACGAGCAGTACTTC.

This clonotype was picked up one time. The V gene is TRBV12-3 or TRBV12-4, the J gene TRBJ1-2; possible D gene TRBD1, 5 bases. The CDR3 length is 14 residues. V gave up 5 bases and J gave up 7 bases, with 17 bases separating them. The CDR3 DNA reads as TGTGCCAGCAGTCACTCGACAGACGACTGTGGCTACACCTTC. Amino acid sequence: CASSHSTDDCGYTF.

This clonotype was detected only a few times. V is TRBV10-3 and J is TRBJ2-5, with TRBD2 matching over 8 bases. The germline CDR1 and CDR2 sequences are ENHRY and SYGVKD. Trimming took 6 bases from V and 3 from J; bases not matched to a gene: 9. The CDR3 is made up of 15 amino acids. The CDR3 DNA reads TGTGCCATCAGCCCGGGAGGGGGATCAGAAGAGACCCAGTACTTC. Its protein is CAISPGGGSEETQYF.

The chain joins TRBV28 to TRBJ2-3, with 8 positions matching TRBD1. The CDR3 is 16 amino acids. Germline lookup yields CDR1 MDHEN and CDR2 SYDVKM. The J segment lost 0 bases and the V segment lost 5 bases, leaving 7 bases of the junction unmatched. CDR3 sequence: CASSLRTGLSTDTQYF. CDR3 bases: TGTGCCAGCAGTCTACGGACAGGGCTTAGCACAGATACGCAGTATTTT.

V usage is TRBV11-2 and J usage is TRBJ2-3; D is tentatively TRBD1 or TRBD2 (5 bases each). V was pared by 5 bases and J by 4 bases, with 19 bases between. The V gene's germline CDR1 is SGHAT and CDR2 FQNNGV. This CDR3 comprises 16 residues. CDR3 in amino acids: CASSPGTIVPPDTQYF. The CDR3 region has the DNA TGTGCCAGCAGCCCTGGGACGATAGTTCCCCCAGATACGCAGTATTTT. The variable domain in full, completed from reference TRBV11-2 and TRBJ2-3, reads EAGVAQSPRYKIIEKRQSVAFWCNPISGHATLYWYQQILGQGPKLLIQFQNNGVVDDSQLPKDRFSAERLKGVDSTLKIQPAKLEDSAVYLCASSPGTIVPPDTQYFGPGTRLTVL.

The chain links TRBV29-1 to TRBJ2-1, with a weak D call TRBD1 (6 bases). This CDR3 contains 11 residues. The V and J ends lost 3 bases and 14 bases respectively, with 14 bases between them. Germline V gene lookup returns CDR1 SQVTM and CDR2 ANQGSEA. CDR3: CSVEGALGEFF. The DNA for the CDR3 is TGCAGCGTTGAGGGGGCTCTAGGGGAGTTCTTC.

The genes are TRBV5-5 and TRBJ2-3; 10 positions agree with TRBD2. CDR1 is SGHKS and CDR2 is YYEKEE in the germline V gene (reference sequence). CDR3 length equals 16 residues. Trimming removed 0 bases from V and 2 bases from J; junction bases left unmatched: 3. CDR3 protein: CASSLGSGGITDTQYF. CDR3 in DNA: TGTGCCAGCAGCTTGGGTAGCGGGGGGATCACAGATACGCAGTATTTT.

The J gene is TRBJ2-1, the V gene TRBV5-1, with D perhaps matching TRBD1 or TRBD2 (5 bases each). The CDR3 covers 15 residues. The V and J ends lost 7 bases and 1 base respectively, with 15 bases between them. Germline CDR1 SGHRS, CDR2 YFSETQ. CDR3 DNA sequence: TGCGCCAGCCGCACCTCCGGGGCTTCCTACAATGAGCAGTTCTTC. This codes for CASRTSGASYNEQFF.

This clonotype came up a few times. The genes are TRBV25-1 and TRBJ2-3; 11 bases align to TRBD2. From germline, CDR1 is MGHDK and CDR2 SYGVNS. The length of the CDR3 is 14 residues. Trimming took 7 bases from V and 3 from J; bases not matched to a gene: 3. The CDR3 nucleotides are TGTGCCAGCACGTCTAGCGGGAGGACAGATACGCAGTATTTT. Translating it yields CASTSSGRTDTQYF.

This clonotype was observed a handful of times. This chain uses TRBV3-1 with TRBJ1-2; D may be TRBD1 (6 bases). This CDR3 is 13 amino acids long. Germline values: CDR1 LGHDT, CDR2 YNNKEL (reference sequence). V shed 7 bases and J shed 4 bases, with 13 bases lying between them. This CDR3 reads CASNGQGTYGYTF. The CDR3 nucleotides are TGTGCCAGCAATGGTCAGGGGACCTATGGCTACACCTTC. The full variable domain, its missing parts supplied by reference TRBV3-1 and TRBJ1-2, is DTAVSQTPKYLVTQMGNDKSIKCEQNLGHDTMYWYKQDSKKFLKIMFSYNNKELIINETVPNRFSPKSPDKAHLNLHINSLELGDSAVYFCASNGQGTYGYTFGSGTRLTVV.

This clonotype was observed a handful of times. A much larger clonotype is one base distant, so this may be a read error. The V gene is TRBV6-5, the J gene TRBJ2-5; D unresolved. V was cut by 1 base and J by 5 bases, with 2 bases left in between. This CDR3 spans 11 amino acids. Germline V gene data show CDR1 as MNHEY and CDR2 as SVGAGI. The CDR3, as DNA: TGTGCCAGCAGTTACTGGGAGACCCAGTACTTC. Protein sequence: CASSYWETQYF.

This chain uses TRBV7-9 with TRBJ2-5; D might be TRBD1 (6 bases). Matching the DNA end better, TRBJ2-7 makes the J call doubtful. This CDR3 spans 15 amino acids. The germline gives CDR1 SEHNR, CDR2 FQNEAQ (reference sequence). CDR3 loop: CASSSATGLGSEQYF. In nucleotides, the CDR3 is TGTGCCAGCAGCTCCGCCACAGGGCTGGGGTCCGAGCAGTACTTC.

The rearrangement uses TRBV6-5 and TRBJ1-4; D call uncertain. The germline V gene encodes CDR1 MNHEY and CDR2 SVGAGI. The CDR3 covers 15 residues. The germline V and J ends were trimmed by 5 bases and 8 bases, with 18 bases remaining between them. This CDR3 reads CASSAAGPREEKLFF. CDR3 nucleotide sequence: TGTGCCAGCAGTGCAGCCGGGCCCCGGGAGGAAAAACTGTTTTTT.

About this clonotype: A single base separates this from a much larger clone, so it may be a read error. The chain couples TRBV10-3 to TRBJ1-2, with a tentative D call TRBD1 (5 bases). Germline CDR1 and CDR2: ENHRY and SYGVKD. The CDR3 length is 12 residues. This CDR3 reads CATSEGGDGYTF. Here the CDR3 DNA reads TGTGCCACCAGTGAGGGAGGGGATGGCTACACCTTC.

The sample holds a few counts of this clonotype. The chain recombines TRBV29-1 with TRBJ2-3; the D gene is possibly TRBD2 (6 bases). CDR3 size: 13 residues. V gave up 1 base and J gave up 5 bases, with 10 bases separating them. Germline values: CDR1 SQVTM, CDR2 ANQGSEA. The CDR3 DNA follows: TGCAGCGTTGAAGTCAGGGAGGTAGATACGCAGTATTTT. Protein sequence: CSVEVREVDTQYF.